One and the same sample provided the 20 T cell receptor beta chains below, sequenced in a study of blood T cells in healthy people across ages. A second PCR, run for about 7 to 11 cycles, used a sample-barcoded 5' primer plus a J-beta primer mix. One entry per CDR3 protein results from TCRdb running MiXCR on the 5' RACE reads. The sample has 1.5 million to 2 million distinct CDR3 sequences; 28% are singletons. Material for sequencing was blood. These receptors were collected from a woman aged 25 to 45 in good health.

This clonotype has a handful of counts. The chain uses TRBV25-1 and TRBJ1-5; 9 nucleotides line up with TRBD1. The V and J ends lost 4 bases and 8 bases, in that order; junction bases with no gene match: 6. In germline, CDR1 is MGHDK, CDR2 SYGVNS. The CDR3 runs 14 residues. DNA of the CDR3: TGTGCCAGCAGTGGGACAGGGGCTGGTAAGCCCCAGCATTTT. This codes for CASSGTGAGKPQHF.

This clonotype was detected only a few times. V and J are TRBV29-1 and TRBJ2-7; the D call may be TRBD1 or TRBD2 (5 bases each). Germline V CDR1 and CDR2: SQVTM, ANQGSEA. Between the trimmed V and J ends, which lost 4 bases and 2 bases, there was a span of 15 bases. CDR3 size: 14 residues. The CDR3 coding sequence is TGCAGCGTTGCCCTACCCGGGACCGCCTACGAGCAGTACTTC. This encodes CSVALPGTAYEQYF.

This clonotype has at least ten counts. The J gene is TRBJ2-7, the V gene TRBV10-2, with D maybe TRBD2 (5 bases). CDR1 and CDR2 (germline): WSHSY, SAAADI. The CDR3 runs 12 residues. Trimming removed 3 bases from V and 12 bases from J, with 15 bases in between. CDR3 in amino acids: CASSDTARSGYF. In DNA, the CDR3 is TGCGCCAGCAGTGATACCGCTCGAAGCGGGTACTTC.

The count of this clonotype is one. An end of the junction differs from the germline gene, which may be a read error. The chain uses TRBV18 and TRBJ1-5, with a possible D match to TRBD1 (6 bases). This CDR3 spans 17 amino acids. The germline V gene has CDR1 KGHSH and CDR2 LQKENI. The CDR3 nucleotides read TGTGCCAGCTCACCAACCTCAGGGGCCTGGAACAATCGGCCCCAGCATTTT. This encodes CASSPTSGAWNNRPQHF.

On this clonotype itself: This could be a read error, since a much larger clone is one nucleotide away. The rearrangement links TRBV5-5 to TRBJ2-3; D is unresolved. Germline V gives CDR1 SGHKS, CDR2 YYEKEE (reference sequence). The CDR3 is made up of 15 amino acids. V was pared by 1 base and J by 6 bases, with 15 bases between. The CDR3 nucleotides read TGTGCCAGCAGCTTGTGTTGGGGTGTGTTGGATACGCAGTATTTT. This encodes CASSLCWGVLDTQYF.

Comment on this clonotype: This may come from a read error, since a much larger clone is one base off. V is TRBV6-4 and J is TRBJ2-1; D might be TRBD2 (5 bases). Germline V gene data show CDR1 as MRHNA and CDR2 as SNTAGT. This CDR3 contains 14 residues. CDR3 sequence (DNA): TGTGCCAGCAGGGACTCTGGCGAAGGGAATGAGCAGTTCTTC. This translates into CASRDSGEGNEQFF.

This clonotype has just a few counts. The chain combines TRBV5-1 with TRBJ2-3, with unresolved D. The CDR3 has 14 residues. Germline values: CDR1 SGHRS, CDR2 YFSETQ. Deletions cut 4 bases from V and 2 bases from J, with 11 bases between. The CDR3 sequence is CASSQDGFTDTQYF. CDR3 in DNA: TGCGCCAGCAGCCAAGACGGGTTCACAGATACGCAGTATTTT.

This clonotype was counted a few times. The chain links TRBV9 to TRBJ1-5, with D possibly matching TRBD1 (6 bases). V lost 0 bases and J 7 bases, leaving 14 bases between the germline ends. There are 15 residues in the CDR3. Germline V CDR1 and CDR2: SGDLS, YYNGEE. CDR3 protein: CASSVEGVRIQPQHF. DNA for the CDR3: TGTGCCAGCAGCGTAGAGGGGGTCAGGATCCAGCCCCAGCATTTT.

This clonotype was counted a few times. The V and J genes are TRBV5-5 and TRBJ1-1; TRBD1 might be the D (6 bases). Germline V gene sequence: CDR1 SGHKS, CDR2 YYEKEE (reference sequence). The CDR3 totals 12 residues. V was clipped by 2 bases and J by 7 bases, with 9 bases between them. In DNA form, the CDR3 reads TGTGCCAGCAGCTTACAGGGTGGTGAAGCTTTCTTT. This encodes CASSLQGGEAFF.

The rearrangement joins TRBV3-1 to TRBJ2-7; 8 bases are shared with TRBD2. The CDR3 loop spans 16 amino acids. Germline CDR1 is LGHDT and CDR2 is YNNKEL (reference sequence). V was pared by 4 bases and J by 7 bases, with 15 bases of the junction left unmatched. CDR3 protein: CASSRLGAGGLSEQYF. As DNA, the CDR3 is TGTGCCAGCAGCCGGCTGGGGGCGGGAGGTCTTTCTGAGCAGTACTTC.

This clonotype was seen a few times. The J gene is TRBJ1-2, the V gene TRBV30; no reliable D call. CDR1 and CDR2 (germline): GTSNPN, SVGIG (reference sequence). The CDR3 loop spans 12 amino acids. V gave up 0 bases and J gave up 8 bases, with 10 bases separating them. The CDR3 loop is CAWSVGSRGYTF. CDR3 bases: TGTGCCTGGAGTGTAGGCAGCCGCGGCTACACCTTC.

The gene calls are TRBV7-2 and TRBJ1-2; D is unclear. Germline V gives CDR1 SGHTA, CDR2 FQGNSA. The V end was cut by 2 bases, the J end by 7 bases, with 14 bases between. The CDR3 is 14 amino acids. DNA for the CDR3: TGTGCCAGCAGCTTACCTGAAACGAGTGCTGGCTACACCTTC. Translation: CASSLPETSAGYTF.

The chain combines TRBV24-1 with TRBJ2-7; weak D call: TRBD2 (5 bases). CDR3 size: 18 residues. The germline V and J ends were trimmed by 9 bases and 4 bases, with 30 bases remaining between them. The germline CDR1 and CDR2 sequences are KGHDR and SFDVKD. In DNA, the CDR3 is TGTGCCACCTGTGTTTCTTGGGCAGCGACGGGGATCGGATACGAGCAGTACTTC. The encoded protein is CATCVSWAATGIGYEQYF.

J is TRBJ2-5 and V is TRBV4-3, with 7 bases matching TRBD2. The closer fit of TRBJ2-7 to the DNA end suggests the J call may be wrong. The CDR3 totals 16 residues. CDR1 is LGHNA and CDR2 is YSLEER in the germline V gene. The CDR3 DNA reads as TGCGCCAGCAGCCAAGGTCCGGAGACTAGCAGTTCCGAGCAGTACTTC. This codes for CASSQGPETSSSEQYF.

This chain connects TRBV12-3 or TRBV12-4 to TRBJ2-6; D remains unclear. The CDR3 runs to 18 residues. With 7 bases removed from V and 2 bases from J, the gap between germline ends came to 21 bases. The CDR3 protein is CASTLTDSHPPGANVLTF. In DNA, the CDR3 is TGTGCCAGCACTTTGACGGATAGCCACCCGCCTGGGGCCAACGTCCTGACTTTC.

This sequence joins TRBV5-1 and TRBJ1-5; 7 bases fit TRBD1. V trimming: 4 bases; J trimming: 3 bases; junction bases outside the gene matches: 7. The CDR3 is 15 amino acids. CDR1 SGHRS and CDR2 YFSETQ come from the germline V gene. For the CDR3, the DNA is TGCGCCAGCAGCCGTACAGGGGCTGTCAATCAGCCCCAGCATTTT. The encoded protein is CASSRTGAVNQPQHF.

This CDR3 reads CASSRGGGAHTQYF. The CDR3 DNA reads TGTGCCAGCAGCAGGGGCGGGGGCGCGCATACGCAGTATTTT. The V call is TRBV7-9, the J call TRBJ2-3; possible D gene TRBD2, 7 bases. The CDR3 has 14 residues. CDR1 is SEHNR, CDR2 FQNEAQ, per germline (reference sequence). The ends were cut back, 5 bases at V and 7 bases at J, with 16 bases in the middle.

The chain recombines TRBV11-2 with TRBJ2-4; the D is unclear. CDR1 and CDR2 from the germline V gene are SGHAT and FQNNGV. The V end was cut by 1 base, the J end by 0 bases, with 13 bases between. There are 17 residues in the CDR3. CDR3 protein: CASSLVRDVLAKNIQYF. The CDR3 bases are TGTGCCAGCAGCTTAGTTCGAGATGTTCTAGCCAAAAACATTCAGTACTTC.

Turning to this clonotype: The germline gene is not matched at one end of the junction; a read error may be the cause. The chain has TRBV6-2 or TRBV6-3 and TRBJ1-5; no clear D gene. Germline CDR1 and CDR2: MNHEY and SVGEGT. This CDR3 is 12 amino acids long. The CDR3 sequence is CASAEGYQPRHF. The CDR3 nucleotides are TGTGCCAGTGCGGAAGGATATCAGCCCCGGCATTTT.

This clonotype was seen a few times. The chain uses TRBV3-1 and TRBJ2-5, with unresolved D. Judging by the DNA end, TRBJ2-7 fits better; the J call may be wrong. The CDR3 length is 14 residues. Germline lookup yields CDR1 LGHDT and CDR2 YNNKEL (reference sequence). CDR3 region: CASSNPVSGCEQYF. CDR3 DNA: TGTGCCAGCAGCAACCCAGTTTCGGGCTGCGAGCAGTACTTC.